This T cell receptor beta chain was captured in a study of shared clonotypes between healthy human individuals. Method: immunoSEQ multiplex PCR; TCRdb's copy keeps in-frame clones and lacks some. The repertoire holds roughly 700,000 clones, about 92% seen once, with 34% in the top ten. The V gene lost 1 base and the J gene lost 4 bases, with 11 bases spanning the gap. Germline CDR1 reads MDHEN; CDR2 reads SYDVKM. The length of the CDR3 is 14 residues. The chain has TRBV28 and TRBJ2-7; weak D call: TRBD1 (5 bases). The sequence derives from a man younger than 30 in good health. Some clones in this sample may be carry-over from other donors' samples. The sequencing sample was made of memory CD8+ T cells from PBMCs. Subset defined: CD45RO+ cells pooled with CCR7-negative TemRA cells. This CDR3 reads CASSLSPQGYEQYF. The CDR3 bases are TGTGCCAGCAGTTTATCCCCCCAGGGTTACGAGCAGTACTTC.